This passage covers 26 T cell receptor beta chains from one sample sequenced in a study of technical replicates of blood from several donors (dated by TCRdb to about 2017). Libraries were built with the immunoSEQ multiplex PCR assay. The table comes from immuneACCESS by way of TCRdb, which keeps in-frame sequences with V and J called. Part of the clones is missing from these tables; in studies checked, under half for an unresolved V gene and the rest for unknown reasons. The sample table shows 55,000 to 75,000 clones, and roughly 93% are seen once. The ten largest clones add up to approximately 4% of the sample. Material for sequencing was PBMCs. Receptors originate from a human donor in good health. Some clones in this sample may be carry-over from other donors' samples.

This clone was seen a single time. The chain joins TRBV18 to TRBJ1-1, with TRBD1 identical over 7 bases. CDR1 and CDR2 from the germline V gene are KGHSH and LQKENI. J was trimmed by 0 bases and V by 3 bases; bases with no gene match: 7. The CDR3 contains 16 residues. The CDR3 DNA is TGTGCCAGCTCACCGAGACAGGGCTTGATGAACACTGAAGCTTTCTTT. Translated, it gives CASSPRQGLMNTEAFF.

The chain couples TRBV10-3 to TRBJ2-7; 12 nucleotides align to TRBD1. The CDR3 consists of 15 residues. V lost 3 bases and J lost 2; bases outside the gene matches: 2. Germline assignment: CDR1 ENHRY and CDR2 SYGVKD. The chain's CDR3 is CAISEGDRGPYEQYF. The CDR3 nucleotides are TGTGCCATCAGTGAAGGGGACAGGGGGCCCTACGAGCAGTACTTC.

The V and J genes are TRBV11-2 and TRBJ1-3; 8 bases match TRBD1. V was pared by 4 bases and J by 0 bases, with 5 bases of the junction left unmatched. This CDR3 has 16 residues. Germline lookup yields CDR1 SGHAT and CDR2 FQNNGV. In DNA, the CDR3 is TGTGCCAGCAGCTCCGGGACAGGCGTCTCTGGAAACACCATATATTTT. Translation: CASSSGTGVSGNTIYF.

This clone occurred once. V usage is TRBV4-1 and J usage is TRBJ1-3; tentatively, D is TRBD1 (6 bases). V was trimmed by 1 base and J by 3 bases, leaving 7 bases between them. The CDR3 spans 14 residues. Germline CDR1 MGHRA, CDR2 YSYEKL. In DNA form, the CDR3 reads TGCGCCAGCAGCCAAGGGGGGCTTGGAAACACCATATATTTT. This translates into CASSQGGLGNTIYF.

In its sample, this clone was seen once. The V call is TRBV4-1, the J call TRBJ2-5; D call uncertain. Germline CDR1 MGHRA, CDR2 YSYEKL. This CDR3 comprises 15 residues. The V gene lost 0 bases and the J gene lost 2 bases, with 10 bases spanning the gap. The CDR3 DNA is TGCGCCAGCAGCCAAGATCTTTGGCCGCAAGAGACCCAGTACTTC. It codes for CASSQDLWPQETQYF.

As concerns this clone: At the DNA level, this CDR3 is encoded by other sequences in the same sample as well. The chain joins TRBV2 to TRBJ2-5; 13 bases align to TRBD2. Germline CDR1 and CDR2: SNHLY and FYNNEI. This CDR3 contains 15 residues. V was pared by 6 bases and J by 2 bases, with 3 bases of the junction left unmatched. CDR3 coding DNA: TGTGCCAGCAGCCGGACTAGCGGGGGACAAGAGACCCAGTACTTC. Translation gives CASSRTSGGQETQYF.

This chain links TRBV2 with TRBJ2-7; 9 positions match TRBD1. With 10 bases clipped from V and 6 bases from J, the junction kept 7 bases outside the gene matches. This CDR3 is built from 12 residues. The V gene's germline CDR1 is SNHLY and CDR2 FYNNEI. The DNA for the CDR3 is TGTGCCATAGGACAGGGGAAAGGCGAGCAGTACTTC. Amino acid sequence: CAIGQGKGEQYF.

The V and J genes are TRBV5-3 and TRBJ2-7; TRBD1 agrees at 9 bases. TRBV5-3 is an ORF; its function is uncertain. CDR3 length equals 15 residues. Losses at the gene ends were 4 bases for V and 3 bases for J; bases not matched to a gene: 8. CDR3 in DNA: TGTGCCAGAAGCCCCGACCCGGGACAGGGCTACGAGCAGTACTTC. Residues: CARSPDPGQGYEQYF.

The chain recombines TRBV5-1 with TRBJ1-2; 7 bases agree with TRBD1. Per germline, CDR1 SGHRS and CDR2 YFSETQ. V dropped 4 bases and J dropped 4; count of bases not matched to a gene: 4. The CDR3 consists of 13 residues. The CDR3 region has the DNA TGCGCCAGCAGCGAAGGGGGCGTCTATGGCTACACCTTC. Its protein product is CASSEGGVYGYTF.

V gene TRBV25-1 combines with J gene TRBJ2-7; tentative D call: TRBD2 (6 bases). CDR3 length: 15 residues. Germline CDR1 and CDR2: MGHDK and SYGVNS. The V gene lost 4 bases and the J gene lost 1 base, with 14 bases spanning the gap. CDR3 residues: CASSGAGTLSYEQYF. CDR3 DNA: TGTGCCAGCAGTGGGGCCGGGACTCTATCCTACGAGCAGTACTTC.

V usage is TRBV4-2 and J usage is TRBJ2-3; a possible D gene is TRBD2 (5 bases). Germline CDR1 is LGHNA and CDR2 is YNFKEQ. There are 15 residues in the CDR3. Trimming pared 4 bases from V and 4 bases from J, leaving 15 bases between. CDR3 loop: CASSRSSERPDTQYF. The CDR3 nucleotides are TGTGCCAGCAGCCGTAGCTCCGAGCGGCCAGATACGCAGTATTTT.

The chain couples TRBV27 to TRBJ1-1; D is unresolved. CDR3 length: 13 amino acids. With 2 bases removed from V and 1 base from J, the gap between germline ends came to 5 bases. Germline-derived CDR1 and CDR2 are MNHEY and SMNVEV (reference sequence). As DNA, the CDR3 is TGTGCCAGCAGTTTAGGGCGGAACACTGAAGCTTTCTTT. Translation gives CASSLGRNTEAFF.

This chain links TRBV29-1 with TRBJ1-2; D is perhaps TRBD1 (6 bases). The CDR3 runs to 11 residues. The germline V gene has CDR1 SQVTM and CDR2 ANQGSEA. Trimming pared 8 bases from V and 7 bases from J, leaving 14 bases between. The CDR3 protein is CSSRTAAGYTF. In nucleotides, the CDR3 is TGCAGCAGTCGGACAGCGGCTGGCTACACCTTC.

This chain uses TRBV7-9 with TRBJ2-3; 9 bases align to TRBD1. Germline V CDR1 and CDR2: SEHNR, FQNEAQ (reference sequence). The V and J ends lost 5 bases and 4 bases, in that order; junction bases with no gene match: 7. This CDR3 contains 15 residues. CDR3 nucleotides: TGTGCCAGCAGCCCAGACAGGGGGTTTGCAGATACGCAGTATTTT. Translating gives CASSPDRGFADTQYF. Variable domain in full (rest from reference TRBV7-9 and TRBJ2-3): DTGVSQNPRHKITKRGQNVTFRCDPISEHNRLYWYRQTLGQGPEFLTYFQNEAQLEKSRLLSDRFSAERPKGSFSTLEIQRTEQGDSAMYLCASSPDRGFADTQYFGPGTRLTVL.

CDR3 in DNA: TGCGCCAGCAGCCAAGATCAGGGGTATGGCTACACCTTC. Translating it yields CASSQDQGYGYTF. The chain carries TRBV4-1 and TRBJ1-2; a possible D gene is TRBD1 (6 bases). V lost 0 bases to trimming and J lost 5 bases, with 7 bases between them. The germline gives CDR1 MGHRA, CDR2 YSYEKL. The CDR3 contains 13 residues.

The chain carries TRBV2 and TRBJ2-5; possible D gene TRBD2, 6 bases. The CDR3 has 14 residues. Trimming removed 9 bases at V and 5 bases at J, with 19 bases between. CDR1 and CDR2 from the germline V gene are SNHLY and FYNNEI. The CDR3 nucleotides read TGTGCCAGTAGTAAGACCCGGAGCGGGGAGACCCAGTACTTC. Translation gives CASSKTRSGETQYF.

The gene calls are TRBV10-3 and TRBJ2-1, with TRBD2 matching over 9 bases. CDR3 size: 16 residues. Unmatched junction bases numbered 5, after V lost 0 bases and J lost 5 bases. Germline-derived CDR1 and CDR2 are ENHRY and SYGVKD. CDR3 bases: TGTGCCATCAGTGAGTCGTTGACTAGCGGCGACAATGAGCAGTTCTTC. Protein sequence: CAISESLTSGDNEQFF.

In DNA, the CDR3 is TGTGCCACCAGCAGAGATCGCAGTCCCGGGGAGCTGTTTTTT. It yields the protein CATSRDRSPGELFF. J is TRBJ2-2 and V is TRBV15; the D is unclear. With 0 bases removed from V and 6 bases from J, the gap between germline ends came to 8 bases. The CDR3 spans 14 residues. From germline, CDR1 is LNHNV and CDR2 YYDKDF (reference sequence). Full variable domain (outside the CDR3, taken from reference TRBV15 and TRBJ2-2): DAMVIQNPRYQVTQFGKPVTLSCSQTLNHNVMYWYQQKSSQAPKLLFHYYDKDFNNEADTPDNFQSRRPNTSFCFLDIRSPGLGDTAMYLCATSRDRSPGELFFGEGSRLTVL.

This chain uses TRBV19 with TRBJ2-7; 8 bases fit TRBD2. The CDR3 covers 14 residues. The trim removed 5 bases at V and 6 bases at J, leaving 9 bases unmatched. The germline V gene encodes CDR1 LNHDA and CDR2 SQIVND (reference sequence). The DNA for the CDR3 is TGTGCCAGTAGTGTTCGGGGGGGGCCTCTCGAGCAGTACTTC. Its protein is CASSVRGGPLEQYF.

The rearrangement joins TRBV4-3 to TRBJ2-3; D is unclear. CDR1 is LGHNA and CDR2 is YSLEER in the germline V gene. The CDR3 has 14 amino acids. The V end lost 4 bases, the J end lost 2 bases, and 10 bases lay between the germline ends. The CDR3 sequence: CASSPSDFTDTQYF. The CDR3 region has the DNA TGCGCCAGCAGCCCATCCGACTTCACAGATACGCAGTATTTT.

This rearrangement joins TRBV5-6 to TRBJ2-1; 10 bases map to TRBD2. From germline, CDR1 is SGHDT and CDR2 YYEEEE. This CDR3 has 18 residues. Losses at the gene ends were 2 bases for V and 3 bases for J; bases not matched to a gene: 11. The CDR3 DNA reads TGTGCCAGCAGCTTAGGGGAGAGCGGGAGGGGGGGCTACAATGAGCAGTTCTTC. Protein product: CASSLGESGRGGYNEQFF. The whole variable domain, filled in from reference TRBV5-6 and TRBJ2-1, reads DAGVTQSPTHLIKTRGQQVTLRCSPKSGHDTVSWYQQALGQGPQFIFQYYEEEERQRGNFPDRFSGHQFPNYSSELNVNALLLGDSALYLCASSLGESGRGGYNEQFFGPGTRLTVL.

The chain combines TRBV29-1 with TRBJ2-1; 12 bases match TRBD2. The CDR3 consists of 15 residues. With V trimmed by 2 bases and J by 7 bases, 6 bases remained unmatched. CDR1 is SQVTM and CDR2 is ANQGSEA in the germline V gene. CDR3: CSVESWTSGDNEQFF. Written as DNA, the CDR3 is TGCAGCGTTGAATCGTGGACTAGCGGGGATAATGAGCAGTTCTTC.

This chain connects TRBV6-6 to TRBJ2-5, with 8 nucleotides matching TRBD2. Trimming at V came to 5 bases and at J to 4 bases, leaving 9 bases not matched to a gene. The germline gives CDR1 MNHNY, CDR2 SVGAGI (reference sequence). CDR3 length: 15 residues. CDR3 residues: CASSISGGLGETQYF. For the CDR3, the DNA is TGTGCCAGCAGTATCAGCGGGGGCCTGGGAGAGACCCAGTACTTC.

The chain couples TRBV19 to TRBJ1-5; D gene unclear. CDR1 is LNHDA, CDR2 SQIVND, per germline (reference sequence). This CDR3 has 14 residues. Trimming pared 9 bases from V and 5 bases from J, leaving 17 bases between. In DNA, the CDR3 is TGTGCCAGCAAAGACCGGGGTCAATATCAGCCCCAGCATTTT. This sequence encodes CASKDRGQYQPQHF.

The chain has TRBV18 and TRBJ2-7; D remains unclear. Trimming removed 2 bases at V and 0 bases at J, with 17 bases between. The CDR3 consists of 17 residues. Germline CDR1 KGHSH, CDR2 LQKENI. The CDR3 nucleotides are TGTGCCAGCTCACCATTTGCACAGTCTGGGTCCTCCTACGAGCAGTACTTC. Translating it yields CASSPFAQSGSSYEQYF.

The chain has TRBV5-1 and TRBJ1-1, with TRBD1 matching 8 bases. The CDR3 extends over 15 amino acids. Germline CDR1 and CDR2: SGHRS and YFSETQ. V lost 0 bases to trimming and J lost 8 bases; unmatched junction nucleotides: 9. The CDR3 is CASSLGTGLNEEAFF. Written as DNA, the CDR3 is TGCGCCAGCAGCTTGGGGACAGGGCTGAACGAGGAAGCTTTCTTT.